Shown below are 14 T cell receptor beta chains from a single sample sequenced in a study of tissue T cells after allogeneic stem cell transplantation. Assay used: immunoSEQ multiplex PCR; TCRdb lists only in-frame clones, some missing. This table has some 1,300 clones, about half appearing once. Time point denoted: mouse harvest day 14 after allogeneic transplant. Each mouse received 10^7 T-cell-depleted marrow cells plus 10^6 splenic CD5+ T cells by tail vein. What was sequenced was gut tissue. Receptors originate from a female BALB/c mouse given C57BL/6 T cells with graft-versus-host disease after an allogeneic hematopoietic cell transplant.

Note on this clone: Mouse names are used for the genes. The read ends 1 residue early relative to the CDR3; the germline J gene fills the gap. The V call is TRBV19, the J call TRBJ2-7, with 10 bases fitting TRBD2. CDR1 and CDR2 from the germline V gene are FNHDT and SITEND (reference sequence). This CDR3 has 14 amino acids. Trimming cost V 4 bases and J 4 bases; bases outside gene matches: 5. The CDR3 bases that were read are TGTGCCAGCAGTCCAACTGGGGGGGGTTATGAACAGTAC. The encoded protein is CASSPTGGGYEQY. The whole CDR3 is CASSPTGGGYEQYF.

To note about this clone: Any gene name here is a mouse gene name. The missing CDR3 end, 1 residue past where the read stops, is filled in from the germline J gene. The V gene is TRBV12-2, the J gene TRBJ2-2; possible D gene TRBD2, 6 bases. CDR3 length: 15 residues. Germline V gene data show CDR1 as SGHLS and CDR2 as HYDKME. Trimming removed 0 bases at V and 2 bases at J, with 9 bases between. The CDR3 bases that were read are TGTGCCAGCTCTCTCGCTGGGGCGAACACCGGGCAGCTCTAC. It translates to CASSLAGANTGQLY. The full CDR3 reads CASSLAGANTGQLYF.

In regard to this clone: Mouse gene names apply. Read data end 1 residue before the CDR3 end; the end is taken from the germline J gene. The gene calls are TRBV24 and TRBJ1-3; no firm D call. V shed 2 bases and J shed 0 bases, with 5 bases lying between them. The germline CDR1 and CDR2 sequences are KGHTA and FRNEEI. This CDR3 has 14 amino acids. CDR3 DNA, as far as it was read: TGTGCCAGCAGTCTGAACAGTTCTGGAAATACGCTCTAT. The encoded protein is CASSLNSSGNTLY. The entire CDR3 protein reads CASSLNSSGNTLYF.

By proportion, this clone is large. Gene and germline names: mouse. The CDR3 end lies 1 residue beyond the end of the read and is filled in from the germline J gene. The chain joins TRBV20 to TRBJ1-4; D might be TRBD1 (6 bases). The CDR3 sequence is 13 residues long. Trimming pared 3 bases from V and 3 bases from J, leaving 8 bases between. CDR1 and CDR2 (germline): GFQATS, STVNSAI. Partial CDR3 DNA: TGTGGTGCTAGTGGGGGGCCCAACGAAAGATTATTT. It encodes CGASGGPNERLF. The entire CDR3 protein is CGASGGPNERLFF. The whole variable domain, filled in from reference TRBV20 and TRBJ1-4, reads GALVYQYPRRTICKSGTSMRMECQAVGFQATSVAWYRQSPQKTFELIALSTVNSAIKYEQNFTQEKFPISHPNLSFSSMTVLNAYLEDRGLYLCGASGGPNERLFFGHGTKLSVL.

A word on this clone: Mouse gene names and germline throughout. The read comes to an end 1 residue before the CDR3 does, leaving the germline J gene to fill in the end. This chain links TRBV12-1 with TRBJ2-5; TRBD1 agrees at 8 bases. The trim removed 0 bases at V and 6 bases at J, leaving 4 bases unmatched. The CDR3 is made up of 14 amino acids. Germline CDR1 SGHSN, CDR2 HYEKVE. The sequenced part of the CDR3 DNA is TGTGCCAGCTCTCTCGGACAGGGAAGGGACACCCAGTAC. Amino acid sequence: CASSLGQGRDTQY. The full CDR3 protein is CASSLGQGRDTQYF.

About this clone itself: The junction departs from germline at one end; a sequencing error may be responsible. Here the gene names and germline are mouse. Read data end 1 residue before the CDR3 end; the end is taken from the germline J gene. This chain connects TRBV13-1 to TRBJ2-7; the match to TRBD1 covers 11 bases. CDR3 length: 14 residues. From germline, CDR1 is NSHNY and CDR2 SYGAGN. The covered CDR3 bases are TGTGCCAGCGGTGATGGACAGGGGGCGGGTGAACAGTAC. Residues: CASGDGQGAGEQY. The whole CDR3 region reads CASGDGQGAGEQYF.

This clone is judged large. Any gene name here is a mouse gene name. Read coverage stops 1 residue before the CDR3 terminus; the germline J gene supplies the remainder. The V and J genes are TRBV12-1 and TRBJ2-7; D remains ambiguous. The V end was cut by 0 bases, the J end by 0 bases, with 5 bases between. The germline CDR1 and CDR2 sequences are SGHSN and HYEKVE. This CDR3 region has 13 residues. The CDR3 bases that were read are TGTGCCAGCTCTCTCAGTTCCTCCTATGAACAGTAC. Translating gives CASSLSSSYEQY. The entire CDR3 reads CASSLSSSYEQYF. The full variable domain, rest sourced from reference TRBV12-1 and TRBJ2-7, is DSGVVQSPRHIIKEKGGRSVLTCIPISGHSNVVWYQQTLGKELKFLIQHYEKVERDKGFLPSRFSVQQFDDYHSEMNMSALELEDSAMYFCASSLSSSYEQYFGPGTRLTVL.

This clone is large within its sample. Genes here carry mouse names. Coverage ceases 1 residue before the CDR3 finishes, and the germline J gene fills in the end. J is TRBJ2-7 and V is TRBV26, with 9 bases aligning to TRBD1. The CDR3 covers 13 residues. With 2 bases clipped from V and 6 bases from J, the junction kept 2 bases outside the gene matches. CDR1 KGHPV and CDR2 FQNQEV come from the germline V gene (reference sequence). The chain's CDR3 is CASSLDRGGEQYF. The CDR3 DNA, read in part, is TGTGCCAGCAGTCTGGACAGGGGGGGTGAACAGTAC.

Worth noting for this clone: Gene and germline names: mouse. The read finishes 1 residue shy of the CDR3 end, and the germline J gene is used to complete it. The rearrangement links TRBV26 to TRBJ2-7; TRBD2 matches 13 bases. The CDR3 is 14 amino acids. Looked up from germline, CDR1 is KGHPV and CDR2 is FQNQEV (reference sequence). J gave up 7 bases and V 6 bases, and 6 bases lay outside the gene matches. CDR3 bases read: TGTGCCAGCAGCCGGACTGGGGGGGCGCTCGAACAGTAC. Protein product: CASSRTGGALEQY. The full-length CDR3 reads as CASSRTGGALEQYF.

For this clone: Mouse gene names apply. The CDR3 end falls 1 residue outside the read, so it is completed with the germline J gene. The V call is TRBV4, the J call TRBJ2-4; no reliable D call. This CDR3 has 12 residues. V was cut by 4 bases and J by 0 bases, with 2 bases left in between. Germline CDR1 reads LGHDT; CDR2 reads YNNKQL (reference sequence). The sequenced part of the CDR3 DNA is TGTGCCAGCAGCTTTAGTCAAAACACCTTGTAC. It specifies CASSFSQNTLY. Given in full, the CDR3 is CASSFSQNTLYF.

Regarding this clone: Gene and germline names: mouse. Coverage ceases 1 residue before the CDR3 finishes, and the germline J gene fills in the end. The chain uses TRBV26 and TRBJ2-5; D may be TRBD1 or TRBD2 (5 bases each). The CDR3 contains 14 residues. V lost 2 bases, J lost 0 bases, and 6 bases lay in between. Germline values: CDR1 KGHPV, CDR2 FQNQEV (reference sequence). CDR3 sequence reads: CASSLGGNQDTQYF. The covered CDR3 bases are TGTGCCAGCAGTCTGGGGGGTAACCAAGACACCCAGTAC.

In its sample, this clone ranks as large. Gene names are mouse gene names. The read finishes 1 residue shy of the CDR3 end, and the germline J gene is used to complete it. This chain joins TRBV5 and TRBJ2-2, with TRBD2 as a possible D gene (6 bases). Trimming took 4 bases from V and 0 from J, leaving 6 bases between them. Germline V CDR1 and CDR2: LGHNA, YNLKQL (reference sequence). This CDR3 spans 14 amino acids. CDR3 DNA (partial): TGTGCCAGCAGCCGACTGGCAAACACCGGGCAGCTCTAC. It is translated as CASSRLANTGQLY. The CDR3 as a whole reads CASSRLANTGQLYF.

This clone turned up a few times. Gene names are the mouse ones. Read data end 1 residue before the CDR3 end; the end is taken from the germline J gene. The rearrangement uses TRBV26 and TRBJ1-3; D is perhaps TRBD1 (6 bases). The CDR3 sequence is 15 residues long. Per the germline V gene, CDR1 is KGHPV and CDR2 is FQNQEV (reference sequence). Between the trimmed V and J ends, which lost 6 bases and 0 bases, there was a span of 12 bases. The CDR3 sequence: CASRPGQNSGNTLYF. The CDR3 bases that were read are TGTGCCAGCAGGCCGGGACAAAATTCTGGAAATACGCTCTAT.

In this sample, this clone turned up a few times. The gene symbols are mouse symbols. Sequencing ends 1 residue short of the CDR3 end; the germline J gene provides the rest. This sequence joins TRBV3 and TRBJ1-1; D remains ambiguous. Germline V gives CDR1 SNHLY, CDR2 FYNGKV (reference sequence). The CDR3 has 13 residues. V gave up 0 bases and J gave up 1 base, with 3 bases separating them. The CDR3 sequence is CASSLAGNTEVFF. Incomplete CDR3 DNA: TGTGCCAGCAGCTTAGCAGGGAACACAGAAGTCTTC.